Below are 15 T cell receptor beta chains sequenced from a single sample in a study of T cell repertoires in cytomegalovirus infection. TCRdb passed the reads through MiXCR, listing each CDR3 protein once. This repertoire shows roughly 120,000 distinct CDR3 sequences, about 28% found once; its top ten account for roughly 81%. The antigens these receptors bind are not known. Sample: CD8+ T cells from cultured PBMCs, taken from culture after CMV antigen stimulation. The receptors shown here come from a human donor in good health (CMV status not recorded). Some clones in this sample may be carry-over from other donors' samples.

This clonotype was detected a few times. The rearrangement joins TRBV19 to TRBJ2-7; D assignment may be TRBD1 or TRBD2 (5 bases each). CDR3 length equals 15 residues. Trimming left V 5 bases short and J 4 bases short, with 18 bases between. Per the germline V gene, CDR1 is LNHDA and CDR2 is SQIVND (reference sequence). The CDR3 DNA sequence: TGTGCCAGTAGTCCTTCGCAGGGCGGGTCATACGAGCAGTACTTC. Protein: CASSPSQGGSYEQYF.

The chain links TRBV5-4 to TRBJ2-7; D is perhaps TRBD2 (7 bases). The V and J ends lost 1 base and 6 bases respectively, with 14 bases between them. Germline values: CDR1 SGHNT, CDR2 YYREEE (reference sequence). There are 14 residues in the CDR3. The CDR3 spells CASSLSAGAGEQYF. The CDR3 DNA is TGTGCCAGCAGCTTGTCGGCGGGGGCAGGCGAGCAGTACTTC.

This clonotype has more than one count but fewer than ten. The genes are TRBV4-1 and TRBJ2-1; TRBD2 might be the D (5 bases). The germline gives CDR1 MGHRA, CDR2 YSYEKL. V lost 1 base to trimming and J lost 4 bases, with 14 bases between them. This CDR3 comprises 16 residues. This CDR3 reads CASSQVLGSGYNEQFF. The CDR3 region has the DNA TGCGCCAGCAGCCAAGTTTTAGGTTCGGGGTACAATGAGCAGTTCTTC.

This clonotype was observed once. CDR3 DNA: TGTGCCAGCACCTCGCCCCAGGGGGCGGTGTACGAGCAGTACTTC. It yields the protein CASTSPQGAVYEQYF. The chain is built from TRBV28 and TRBJ2-7, with 8 bases identical to TRBD1. The germline V gene encodes CDR1 MDHEN and CDR2 SYDVKM. J gave up 4 bases and V 7 bases, and 12 bases lay outside the gene matches. This CDR3 comprises 15 residues.

This clonotype has at least ten counts. The chain joins TRBV7-6 to TRBJ2-7; 9 nucleotides align to TRBD1. V shed 5 bases and J 3 bases; nucleotides not matched to a gene: 2. CDR3 length: 13 amino acids. Germline CDR1 is SGHVS and CDR2 is FNYEAQ. CDR3 amino acids: CASSTGQGYEQYF. CDR3 nucleotide sequence: TGTGCCAGCAGCACGGGACAGGGCTACGAGCAGTACTTC.

In its sample, this clonotype was seen a few times. The rearrangement uses TRBV7-2 and TRBJ2-7; D is unclear. Germline assignment: CDR1 SGHTA and CDR2 FQGNSA. CDR3 length equals 14 residues. V was pared by 5 bases and J by 3 bases, with 14 bases between. The CDR3 DNA reads TGTGCCAGCAGCCTCGCTGGGGTTCTCTACGAGCAGTACTTC. As protein: CASSLAGVLYEQYF.

This clonotype came up a few times. The J gene is TRBJ2-3, the V gene TRBV7-4; D is undetermined. CDR1 is SGHVT, CDR2 SQSDAQ, per germline. V was cut by 5 bases and J by 3 bases, with 12 bases left in between. The CDR3 loop spans 14 amino acids. The CDR3 loop reads CASSGLRRTDTQYF. DNA for the CDR3: TGTGCCAGCAGCGGGCTTAGAAGAACAGATACGCAGTATTTT.

This clonotype appeared a few times. The chain has TRBV6-5 and TRBJ1-2, with D maybe TRBD1 (6 bases). The CDR3 consists of 15 residues. The ends were cut back, 0 bases at V and 4 bases at J, with 12 bases in the middle. Per germline, CDR1 MNHEY and CDR2 SVGAGI. The CDR3 region is CASSYSTGVPYGYTF. DNA of the CDR3: TGTGCCAGCAGTTACTCGACAGGAGTACCCTATGGCTACACCTTC.

This chain joins TRBV9 and TRBJ2-3; tentative D call: TRBD1 (5 bases). Germline CDR1 SGDLS, CDR2 YYNGEE. This CDR3 has 15 residues. Trimming cost V 1 base and J 3 bases, with 12 bases left between them. CDR3 loop: CASSVIGADTDTQYF. The CDR3 region has the DNA TGTGCCAGCAGCGTAATAGGGGCAGATACAGATACGCAGTATTTT.

V usage is TRBV28 and J usage is TRBJ2-7; 7 bases are shared with TRBD1. Per the germline V gene, CDR1 is MDHEN and CDR2 is SYDVKM. The CDR3 is made up of 14 amino acids. The trim removed 6 bases at V and 0 bases at J, leaving 5 bases unmatched. The CDR3 loop is CASRGRDSSYEQYF. The CDR3 DNA is TGTGCCAGCAGAGGCCGGGACAGCTCCTACGAGCAGTACTTC. Full variable domain (outside the CDR3, taken from reference TRBV28 and TRBJ2-7): DVKVTQSSRYLVKRTGEKVFLECVQDMDHENMFWYRQDPGLGLRLIYFSYDVKMKEKGDIPEGYSVSREKKERFSLILESASTNQTSMYLCASRGRDSSYEQYFGPGTRLTVT.

This clonotype was detected a few times. The gene calls are TRBV12-3 or TRBV12-4 and TRBJ1-4; 7 bases are shared with TRBD1. CDR3 length: 16 residues. V shed 7 bases and J 2 bases; nucleotides not matched to a gene: 10. The CDR3: CASTQDPTGTNEKLFF. The CDR3 nucleotides are TGTGCCAGCACCCAAGACCCGACAGGGACTAATGAAAAACTGTTTTTT.

The chain couples TRBV12-3 or TRBV12-4 to TRBJ1-1; D is ambiguous. V dropped 6 bases and J dropped 5 bases, with 16 bases sitting between them. CDR3 length: 14 amino acids. The CDR3 DNA follows: TGTGCCAGCAGCCCTCACCACACCTTTACTGAAGCTTTCTTT. It translates to CASSPHHTFTEAFF.

This rearrangement joins TRBV9 to TRBJ2-3; a possible D gene is TRBD1 (6 bases). Per the germline V gene, CDR1 is SGDLS and CDR2 is YYNGEE. V shed 3 bases and J shed 0 bases, with 14 bases lying between them. The CDR3 sequence is 16 residues long. CDR3 in DNA: TGTGCCAGCAGCGCAAGGCGGACAGATAGCACAGATACGCAGTATTTT. This gives the protein CASSARRTDSTDTQYF.

The CDR3 DNA follows: TGTGCCAGCATCGCAATCGGGACTAGCTATCAGTACGAGCAGTACTTC. Amino acids: CASIAIGTSYQYEQYF. V and J are TRBV2 and TRBJ2-7; 9 bases map to TRBD2. V gave up 7 bases and J gave up 4 bases; unmatched junction bases: 14. Germline V gene data show CDR1 as SNHLY and CDR2 as FYNNEI. The CDR3 loop spans 16 amino acids.

The chain has TRBV6-1 and TRBJ2-3, with 11 bases fitting TRBD2. There are 14 residues in the CDR3. CDR1 and CDR2 (germline): MNHNS, SASEGT. V shed 6 bases and J 4 bases; nucleotides not matched to a gene: 3. The CDR3 region is CASRELAGADTQYF. The CDR3 bases are TGTGCCAGCAGGGAACTAGCGGGGGCAGATACGCAGTATTTT.